This T cell receptor (beta chain) was recorded in a study of shared clonotypes between healthy human individuals. The CDR3 covers 17 residues. V trimming: 7 bases; J trimming: 8 bases; junction bases outside the gene matches: 17. Germline V gene sequence: CDR1 MDHEN, CDR2 SYDVKM. TCRdb keeps only in-frame clones here, not all; method: immunoSEQ multiplex PCR. The sample contains some 2,000,000 clones, more than 90% of which appear only once. This clone was recorded only once. The sample was naive CD4+ T cells sorted from blood. Subset noted: CD45RA+ positively selected. The receptor's source is a man younger than 35 in good health. The gene calls are TRBV28 and TRBJ1-4, with TRBD1 identical over 9 bases. CDR3 in amino acids: CASTTSGRGQGSEKLFF. The DNA for the CDR3 is TGTGCCAGCACTACGAGCGGCCGGGGACAGGGATCAGAAAAACTGTTTTTT.